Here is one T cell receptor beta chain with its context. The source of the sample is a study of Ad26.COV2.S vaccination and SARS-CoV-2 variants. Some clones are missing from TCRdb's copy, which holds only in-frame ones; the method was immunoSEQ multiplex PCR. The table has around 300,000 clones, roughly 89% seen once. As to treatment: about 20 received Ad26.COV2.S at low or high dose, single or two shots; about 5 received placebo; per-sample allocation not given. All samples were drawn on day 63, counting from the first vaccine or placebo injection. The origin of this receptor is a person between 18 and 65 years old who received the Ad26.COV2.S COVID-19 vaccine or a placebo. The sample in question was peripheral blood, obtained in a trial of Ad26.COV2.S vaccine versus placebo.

In nucleotides, the CDR3 is TGTGCCATCAGTGAACAGGGTAGCAATCAGCCCCAGCATTTT. This encodes CAISEQGSNQPQHF. The chain carries TRBV10-3 and TRBJ1-5, with D tentatively TRBD1 (6 bases). The V gene's germline CDR1 is ENHRY and CDR2 SYGVKD. The CDR3 runs 14 residues. V lost 3 bases to trimming and J lost 0 bases, with 6 bases between them.